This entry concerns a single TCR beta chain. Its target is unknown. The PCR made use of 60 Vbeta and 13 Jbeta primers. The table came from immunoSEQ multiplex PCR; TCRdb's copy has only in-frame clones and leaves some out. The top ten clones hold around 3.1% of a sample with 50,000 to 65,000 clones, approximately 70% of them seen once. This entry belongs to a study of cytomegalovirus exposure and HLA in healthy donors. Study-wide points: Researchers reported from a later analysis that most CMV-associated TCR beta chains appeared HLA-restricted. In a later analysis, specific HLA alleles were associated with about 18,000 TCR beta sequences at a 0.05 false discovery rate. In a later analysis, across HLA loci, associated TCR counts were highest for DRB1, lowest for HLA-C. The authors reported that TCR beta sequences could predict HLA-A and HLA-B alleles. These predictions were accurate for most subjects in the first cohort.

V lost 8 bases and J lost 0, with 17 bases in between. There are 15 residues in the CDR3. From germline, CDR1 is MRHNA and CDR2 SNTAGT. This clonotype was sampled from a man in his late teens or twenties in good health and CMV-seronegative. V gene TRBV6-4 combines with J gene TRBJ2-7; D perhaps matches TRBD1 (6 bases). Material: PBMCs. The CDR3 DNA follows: TGTGCCAGCGTGTCAGGGGTTGGGATCTCCTACGAGCAGTACTTC. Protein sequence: CASVSGVGISYEQYF.